This T cell receptor beta chain was identified during a study of CD8 T cells in Susac syndrome. Random hexamers were used to reverse transcribe roughly 0.5 to 1 ug of RNA. By means of immunoSEQ multiplex PCR, TCR beta CDR3 spanning 54 Vbeta and 13 Jbeta underwent amplification. One entry per CDR3 protein results from TCRdb running MiXCR on the immunoSEQ multiplex PCR reads. The data hold roughly 150,000 distinct CDR3 sequences, with just over 90% observed a single time. V was trimmed by 0 bases and J by 4 bases, leaving 9 bases between them. The CDR3 is made up of 14 amino acids. Looked up from germline, CDR1 is LGHDT and CDR2 is YNNKEL (reference sequence).

J is TRBJ1-1 and V is TRBV3-1; D gene unclear. Sequences were obtained from CD4+ T cells from PBMCs. The origin of this receptor is a human donor in good health. The CDR3 DNA is TGTGCCAGCAGCCAAGATAGTGGTAGCACTGAAGCTTTCTTT. This translates into CASSQDSGSTEAFF. The full variable domain, in which reference TRBV3-1 and TRBJ1-1 provide the parts outside the CDR3, is DTAVSQTPKYLVTQMGNDKSIKCEQNLGHDTMYWYKQDSKKFLKIMFSYNNKELIINETVPNRFSPKSPDKAHLNLHINSLELGDSAVYFCASSQDSGSTEAFFGQGTRLTVV.